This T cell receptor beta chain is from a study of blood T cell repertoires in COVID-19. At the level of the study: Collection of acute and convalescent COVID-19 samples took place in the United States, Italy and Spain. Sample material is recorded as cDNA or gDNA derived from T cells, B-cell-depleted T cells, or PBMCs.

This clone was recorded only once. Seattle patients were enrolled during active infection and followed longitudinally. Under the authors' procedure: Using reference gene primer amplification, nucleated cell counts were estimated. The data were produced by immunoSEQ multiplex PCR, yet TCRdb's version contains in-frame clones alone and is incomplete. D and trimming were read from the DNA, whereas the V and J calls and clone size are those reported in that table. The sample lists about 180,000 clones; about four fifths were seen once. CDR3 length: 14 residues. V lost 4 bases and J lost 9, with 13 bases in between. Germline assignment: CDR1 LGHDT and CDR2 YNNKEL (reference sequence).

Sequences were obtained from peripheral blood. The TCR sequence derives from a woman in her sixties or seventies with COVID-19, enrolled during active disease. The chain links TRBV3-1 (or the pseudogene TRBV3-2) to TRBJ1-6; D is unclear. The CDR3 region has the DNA TGTGCCAGCAGCCGAGATCCTACTTCTTCACCCCTCCACTTT. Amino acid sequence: CASSRDPTSSPLHF.